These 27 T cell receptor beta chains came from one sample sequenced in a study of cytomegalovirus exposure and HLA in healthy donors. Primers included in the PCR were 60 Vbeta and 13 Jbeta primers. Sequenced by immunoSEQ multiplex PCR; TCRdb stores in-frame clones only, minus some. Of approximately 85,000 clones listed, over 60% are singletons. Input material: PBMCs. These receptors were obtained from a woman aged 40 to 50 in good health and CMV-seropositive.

The CDR3 loop is CASSYGGAKETQYF. DNA for the CDR3: TGTGCCAGCAGTTATGGGGGGGCTAAGGAGACCCAGTACTTC. The gene calls are TRBV6-5 and TRBJ2-5, with a possible D match to TRBD2 (7 bases). Trimming cost V 3 bases and J 5 bases, with 13 bases left between them. Per germline, CDR1 MNHEY and CDR2 SVGAGI. CDR3 length: 14 amino acids.

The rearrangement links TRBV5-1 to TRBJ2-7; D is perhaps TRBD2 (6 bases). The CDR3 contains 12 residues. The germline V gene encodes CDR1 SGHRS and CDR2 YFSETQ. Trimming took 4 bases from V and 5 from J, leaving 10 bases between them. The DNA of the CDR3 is TGCGCCAGCAGCGGAGGAGGGGACGAGCAGTACTTC. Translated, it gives CASSGGGDEQYF.

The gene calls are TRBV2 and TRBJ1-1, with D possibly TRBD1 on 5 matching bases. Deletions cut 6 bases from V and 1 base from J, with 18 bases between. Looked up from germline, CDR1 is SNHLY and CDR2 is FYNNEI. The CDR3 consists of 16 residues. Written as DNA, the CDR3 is TGTGCCAGCAGGCGTCGGGGGGTGATTGAGAACACTGAAGCTTTCTTT. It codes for CASRRRGVIENTEAFF.

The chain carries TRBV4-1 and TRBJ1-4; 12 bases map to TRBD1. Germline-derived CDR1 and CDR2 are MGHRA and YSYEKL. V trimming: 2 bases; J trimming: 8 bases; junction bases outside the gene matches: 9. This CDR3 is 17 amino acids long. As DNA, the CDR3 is TGCGCCAGCAGCCAACCGGGACAGGGGGCTGGACGAGAAAAACTGTTTTTT. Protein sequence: CASSQPGQGAGREKLFF.

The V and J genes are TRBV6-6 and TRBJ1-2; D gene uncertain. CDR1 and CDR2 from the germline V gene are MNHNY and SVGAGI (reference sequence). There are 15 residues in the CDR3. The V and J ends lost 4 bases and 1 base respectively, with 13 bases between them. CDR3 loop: CASSFDTKSNYGYTF. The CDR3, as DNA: TGTGCCAGCAGTTTCGACACGAAGAGTAACTATGGCTACACCTTC.

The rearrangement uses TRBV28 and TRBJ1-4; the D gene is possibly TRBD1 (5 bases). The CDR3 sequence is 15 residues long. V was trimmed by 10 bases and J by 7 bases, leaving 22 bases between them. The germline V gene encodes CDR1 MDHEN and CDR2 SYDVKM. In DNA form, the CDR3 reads TGTGCCACCAAGACAGACGGGGGAATTGGTGAAAAACTGTTTTTT. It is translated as CATKTDGGIGEKLFF.

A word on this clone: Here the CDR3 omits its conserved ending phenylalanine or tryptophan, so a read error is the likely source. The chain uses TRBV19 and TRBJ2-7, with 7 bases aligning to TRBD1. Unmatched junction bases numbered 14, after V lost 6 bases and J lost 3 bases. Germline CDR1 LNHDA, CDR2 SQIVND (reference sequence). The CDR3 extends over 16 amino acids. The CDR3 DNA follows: TGTGCCAGTAGCCCAGGAAGTAGGACAGGTATCTACGAGCAGTACTCC. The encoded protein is CASSPGSRTGIYEQYS.

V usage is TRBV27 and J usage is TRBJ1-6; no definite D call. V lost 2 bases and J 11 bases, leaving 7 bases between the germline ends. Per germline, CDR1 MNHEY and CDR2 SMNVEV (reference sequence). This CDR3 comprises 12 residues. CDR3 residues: CASSLSGAPLHF. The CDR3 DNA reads TGTGCCAGCAGTTTAAGTGGAGCACCCCTCCACTTT.

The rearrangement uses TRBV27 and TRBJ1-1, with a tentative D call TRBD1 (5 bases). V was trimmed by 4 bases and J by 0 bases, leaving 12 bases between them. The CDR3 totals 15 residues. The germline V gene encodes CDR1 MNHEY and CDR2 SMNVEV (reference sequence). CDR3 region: CASSYRGGVNTEAFF. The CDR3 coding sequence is TGTGCCAGCAGTTATAGAGGAGGGGTGAACACTGAAGCTTTCTTT.

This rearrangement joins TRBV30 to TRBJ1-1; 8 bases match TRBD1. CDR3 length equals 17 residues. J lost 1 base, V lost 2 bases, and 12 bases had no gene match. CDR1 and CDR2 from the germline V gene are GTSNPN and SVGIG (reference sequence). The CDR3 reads CAWSHPFRTGTNTEAFF. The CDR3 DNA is TGTGCCTGGAGTCACCCCTTTAGGACAGGGACGAACACTGAAGCTTTCTTT.

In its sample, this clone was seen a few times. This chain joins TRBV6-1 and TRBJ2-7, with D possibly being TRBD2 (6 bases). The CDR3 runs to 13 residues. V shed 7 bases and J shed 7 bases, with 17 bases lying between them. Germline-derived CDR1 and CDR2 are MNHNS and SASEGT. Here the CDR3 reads CASIGGLEGEQYF. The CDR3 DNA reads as TGTGCCAGCATTGGAGGCTTGGAGGGGGAGCAGTACTTC.

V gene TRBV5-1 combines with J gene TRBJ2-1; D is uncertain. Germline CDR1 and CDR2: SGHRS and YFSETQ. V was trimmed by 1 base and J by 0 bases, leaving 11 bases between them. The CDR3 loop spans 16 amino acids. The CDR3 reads CASSLMQARSYNEQFF. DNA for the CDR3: TGCGCCAGCAGCTTGATGCAGGCCCGCTCCTACAATGAGCAGTTCTTC.

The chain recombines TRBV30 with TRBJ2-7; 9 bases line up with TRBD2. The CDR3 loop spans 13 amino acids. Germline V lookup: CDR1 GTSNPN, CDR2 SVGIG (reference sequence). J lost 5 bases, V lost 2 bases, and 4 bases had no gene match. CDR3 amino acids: CAWSRTSDNEQYF. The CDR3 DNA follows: TGTGCCTGGAGTAGGACTAGCGACAACGAGCAGTACTTC. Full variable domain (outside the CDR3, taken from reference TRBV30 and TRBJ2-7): SQTIHQWPATLVQPVGSPLSLECTVEGTSNPNLYWYRQAAGRGLQLLFYSVGIGQISSEVPQNLSASRPQDRQFILSSKKLLLSDSGFYLCAWSRTSDNEQYFGPGTRLTVT.

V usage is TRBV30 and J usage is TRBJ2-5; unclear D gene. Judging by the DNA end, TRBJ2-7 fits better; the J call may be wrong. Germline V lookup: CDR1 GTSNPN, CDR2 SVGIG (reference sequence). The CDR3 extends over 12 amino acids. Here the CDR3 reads CACARVFHEQYF. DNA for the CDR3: TGTGCCTGCGCCCGGGTCTTCCACGAGCAGTACTTC.

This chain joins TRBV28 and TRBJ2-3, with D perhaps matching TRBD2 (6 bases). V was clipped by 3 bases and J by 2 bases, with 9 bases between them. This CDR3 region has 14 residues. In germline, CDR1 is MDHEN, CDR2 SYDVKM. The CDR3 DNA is TGTGCCAGCAGTTTCGCGGGACTCACAGATACGCAGTATTTT. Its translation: CASSFAGLTDTQYF.

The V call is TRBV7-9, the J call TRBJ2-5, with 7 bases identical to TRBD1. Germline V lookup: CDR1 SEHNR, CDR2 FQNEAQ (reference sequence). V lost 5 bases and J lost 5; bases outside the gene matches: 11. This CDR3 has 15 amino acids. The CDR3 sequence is CASSDAQGRGETQYF. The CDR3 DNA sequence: TGTGCCAGCAGCGATGCCCAGGGCAGGGGGGAGACCCAGTACTTC. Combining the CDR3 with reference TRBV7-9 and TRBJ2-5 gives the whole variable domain DTGVSQNPRHKITKRGQNVTFRCDPISEHNRLYWYRQTLGQGPEFLTYFQNEAQLEKSRLLSDRFSAERPKGSFSTLEIQRTEQGDSAMYLCASSDAQGRGETQYFGPGTRLLVL.

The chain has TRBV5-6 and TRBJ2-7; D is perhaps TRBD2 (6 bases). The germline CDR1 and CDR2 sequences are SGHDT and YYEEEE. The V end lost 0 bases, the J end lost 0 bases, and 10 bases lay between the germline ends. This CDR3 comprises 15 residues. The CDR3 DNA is TGTGCCAGCAGCTTGGTCCCCGGGAGCTCCTACGAGCAGTACTTC. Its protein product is CASSLVPGSSYEQYF.

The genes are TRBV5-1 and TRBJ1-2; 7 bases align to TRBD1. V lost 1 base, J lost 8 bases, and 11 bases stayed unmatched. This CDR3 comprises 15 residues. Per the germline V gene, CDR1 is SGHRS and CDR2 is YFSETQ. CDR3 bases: TGCGCCAGCAGCTTGCCCCCAGGGGGGAATAAGGGCTACACCTTC. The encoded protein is CASSLPPGGNKGYTF. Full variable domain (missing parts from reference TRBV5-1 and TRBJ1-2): KAGVTQTPRYLIKTRGQQVTLSCSPISGHRSVSWYQQTPGQGLQFLFEYFSETQRNKGNFPGRFSGRQFSNSRSEMNVSTLELGDSALYLCASSLPPGGNKGYTFGSGTRLTVV.

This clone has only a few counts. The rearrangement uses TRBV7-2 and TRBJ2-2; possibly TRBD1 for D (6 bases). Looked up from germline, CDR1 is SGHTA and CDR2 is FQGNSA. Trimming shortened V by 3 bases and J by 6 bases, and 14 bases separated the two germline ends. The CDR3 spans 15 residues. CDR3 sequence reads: CASSFPTGRPGELFF. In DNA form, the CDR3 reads TGTGCCAGCAGCTTCCCCACAGGGCGGCCCGGGGAGCTGTTTTTT.

This chain's CDR3 is CATSRGTGVRTDTQYF. In nucleotides, the CDR3 is TGTGCCACCAGCAGAGGGACAGGGGTGAGGACAGATACGCAGTATTTT. V is TRBV15 and J is TRBJ2-3; 9 bases are shared with TRBD1. From germline, CDR1 is LNHNV and CDR2 YYDKDF (reference sequence). The CDR3 has 16 amino acids. J gave up 3 bases and V 1 base, and 5 bases lay outside the gene matches.

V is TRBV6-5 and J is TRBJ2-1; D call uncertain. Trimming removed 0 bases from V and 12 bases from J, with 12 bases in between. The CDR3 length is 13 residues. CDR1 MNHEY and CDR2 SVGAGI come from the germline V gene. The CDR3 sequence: CASSYSSSMRQFF. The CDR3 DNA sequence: TGTGCCAGCAGTTACTCAAGTTCTATGCGGCAGTTCTTC.

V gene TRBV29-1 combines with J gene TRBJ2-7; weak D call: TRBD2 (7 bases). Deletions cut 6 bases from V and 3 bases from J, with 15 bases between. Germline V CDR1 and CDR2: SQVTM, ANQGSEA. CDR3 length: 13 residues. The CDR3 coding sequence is TGCAGCGTACACAGGGCGGGAGACTACGAGCAGTACTTC. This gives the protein CSVHRAGDYEQYF.

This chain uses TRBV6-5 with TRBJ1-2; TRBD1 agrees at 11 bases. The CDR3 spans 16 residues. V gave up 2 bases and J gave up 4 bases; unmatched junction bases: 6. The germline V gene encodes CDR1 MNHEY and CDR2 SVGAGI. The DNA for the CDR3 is TGTGCCAGCAGTTACCAGAGGACAGGGGGCGGCTATGGCTACACCTTC. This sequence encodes CASSYQRTGGGYGYTF.

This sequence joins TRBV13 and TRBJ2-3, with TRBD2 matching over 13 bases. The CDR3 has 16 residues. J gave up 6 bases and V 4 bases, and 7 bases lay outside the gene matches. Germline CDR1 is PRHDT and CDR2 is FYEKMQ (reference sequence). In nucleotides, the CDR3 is TGTGCCAGCAGCTCCCCCACTAGCGGGGGGGCGGATACGCAGTATTTT. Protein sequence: CASSSPTSGGADTQYF.

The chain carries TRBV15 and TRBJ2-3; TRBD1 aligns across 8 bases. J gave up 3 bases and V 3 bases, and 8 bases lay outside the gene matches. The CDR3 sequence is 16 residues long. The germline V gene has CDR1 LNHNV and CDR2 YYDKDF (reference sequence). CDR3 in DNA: TGTGCCACCAGCAGGGACGGACAGGGTGGGACAGATACGCAGTATTTT. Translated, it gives CATSRDGQGGTDTQYF. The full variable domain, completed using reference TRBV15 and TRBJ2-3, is DAMVIQNPRYQVTQFGKPVTLSCSQTLNHNVMYWYQQKSSQAPKLLFHYYDKDFNNEADTPDNFQSRRPNTSFCFLDIRSPGLGDTAMYLCATSRDGQGGTDTQYFGPGTRLTVL.

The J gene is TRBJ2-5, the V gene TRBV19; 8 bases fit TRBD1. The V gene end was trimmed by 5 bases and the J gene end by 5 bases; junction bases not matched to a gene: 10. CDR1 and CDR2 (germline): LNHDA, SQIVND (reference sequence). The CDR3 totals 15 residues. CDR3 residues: CASSLQGDVRETQYF. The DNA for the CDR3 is TGTGCCAGTAGTCTACAGGGGGACGTACGGGAGACCCAGTACTTC. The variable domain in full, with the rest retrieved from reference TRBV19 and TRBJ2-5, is DGGITQSPKYLFRKEGQNVTLSCEQNLNHDAMYWYRQDPGQGLRLIYYSQIVNDFQKGDIAEGYSVSREKKESFPLTVTSAQKNPTAFYLCASSLQGDVRETQYFGPGTRLLVL.

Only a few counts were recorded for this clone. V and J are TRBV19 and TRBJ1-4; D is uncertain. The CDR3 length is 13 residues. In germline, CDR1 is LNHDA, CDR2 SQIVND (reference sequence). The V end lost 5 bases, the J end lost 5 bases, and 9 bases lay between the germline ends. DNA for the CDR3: TGTGCCAGTAGTGCAGGCGGGAATGAAAAACTGTTTTTT. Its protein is CASSAGGNEKLFF.